The rows below give T cell receptor beta chains drawn from one sample of a study of T cells in Graves' hyperthyroidism and ophthalmopathy. TCRdb itself ran the multiplex PCR reads through MiXCR, one entry per CDR3 protein. The sample contains almost 600,000 distinct CDR3 sequences, over 11% of which appear only once. Input material: blood. The receptors were gathered from a woman in her twenties or thirties with Graves' hyperthyroidism that later progressed to Graves' ophthalmopathy. Each CDR3 is given with its conserved first and last residue. The D gene is left open where the match is weak. For some rows the clone size is stated as once, few or many, or as a class when expanded; others skip it.

D gene | J gene | clone size | V gene | CDR3 DNA | CDR3 protein
NA | TRBJ1-1 | NA | TRBV28 | TGTGCCAGCAGTTTAAAGCCTCTAGTCGCTTTCTTT | CASSLKPLVAFF
NA | TRBJ2-2 | few | TRBV28 | TGTGCCAGCACCCAAGGCCGGGGGACGCCCGGCCCGAACACCGGGGAGCTGTTTTTT | CASTQGRGTPGPNTGELFF
NA | TRBJ2-7 | many | TRBV19 | TGTGCCAGTAGTATTCGTCCGGGCTCCTACGAGCAGTACTTC | CASSIRPGSYEQYF
NA | TRBJ2-2 | NA | TRBV19 | TGTGCCAGTAGTTTTTGGGGAGTAATTAAGGACACCGGGGGGCTGTTTTTT | CASSFWGVIKDTGGLFF
TRBD2 | TRBJ2-2 | many | TRBV7-2 | TGTGCCAGCAGCTGGGGGGGAGTAAACACCGGGGAGCTGTTTTTT | CASSWGGVNTGELFF
NA | TRBJ2-3 | many | TRBV11-2 | TGTGCCAGCAGCCCCTCGAATACGCAGTATTTT | CASSPSNTQYF
TRBD2 | TRBJ2-1 | many | TRBV20-1 | TGCAGTGCTACTGAAACGACTAGCGGGAGTAGGATTGAGCAGTTCTTC | CSATETTSGSRIEQFF
NA | TRBJ2-5 | many | TRBV3-1 | TGTGCCAGCAGCCCGACGGGGACTGCTCAAGAGACCCAGTACTTC | CASSPTGTAQETQYF
NA | TRBJ2-1 | NA | TRBV5-1 | TGCGCCAGCAGCTTATGGGGGAGCAATGAGCAGTTCTTC | CASSLWGSNEQFF
NA | TRBJ2-1 | NA | TRBV4-1 | TGCGCCAGCAGCCAAGATGGTACGGGAGTCGACTACAATGAGCAGTTCTTC | CASSQDGTGVDYNEQFF